One sample yielded the 22 T cell receptor beta chains listed below, sequenced in a study of blood T cell repertoires in COVID-19. The protocol was immunoSEQ multiplex PCR, while the TCRdb copy is restricted to in-frame clones and leaves out a portion. Among hundreds of thousands of clones, about 87% were seen once, and the ten largest hold less than 3%. Sequenced sample: PBMCs or T cells enriched from blood (not recorded which). The receptors here all came from a woman aged 45-65 years who had recovered from COVID-19.

The V call is TRBV7-3, the J call TRBJ2-4; 7 nucleotides align to TRBD1. The CDR3 is 12 amino acids. The V segment lost 5 bases and the J segment 14 bases; nucleotides outside the gene matches: 9. In germline, CDR1 is SGHTA, CDR2 FQGTGA. The CDR3 bases are TGTGCCAGCAGCGCTCGGGACAGTCCGAAGTACTTC. It codes for CASSARDSPKYF.

The rearrangement uses TRBV7-6 and TRBJ2-7; a weak D match, TRBD1 (6 bases). CDR1 and CDR2 from the germline V gene are SGHVS and FNYEAQ. The germline V and J ends were trimmed by 4 bases and 3 bases, with 16 bases remaining between them. CDR3 size: 15 residues. Here the CDR3 DNA reads TGTGCCAGCAGCTCTCCGATCACAGGGTTCTACGAGCAGTACTTC. Its protein is CASSSPITGFYEQYF. Combining the CDR3 with reference TRBV7-6 and TRBJ2-7 gives the whole variable domain GAGVSQSPRYKVTKRGQDVALRCDPISGHVSLYWYRQALGQGPEFLTYFNYEAQQDKSGLPNDRFSAERPEGSISTLTIQRTEQRDSAMYRCASSSPITGFYEQYFGPGTRLTVT.

The J gene is TRBJ2-6, the V gene TRBV10-3; no definite D call. V was cut by 1 base and J by 2 bases, with 9 bases left in between. The germline gives CDR1 ENHRY, CDR2 SYGVKD. The CDR3 totals 16 residues. CDR3 sequence (DNA): TGTGCCATCAGTGAGTTGCCCAGGACTGGGGCCAACGTCCTGACTTTC. It codes for CAISELPRTGANVLTF.

The chain joins TRBV10-3 to TRBJ2-5; D is perhaps TRBD1 (6 bases). Trimming took 8 bases from V and 0 from J, leaving 7 bases between them. Germline lookup yields CDR1 ENHRY and CDR2 SYGVKD. CDR3 length: 12 residues. The chain's CDR3 is CAIRTDQETQYF. In DNA, the CDR3 is TGTGCCATCCGGACAGACCAAGAGACCCAGTACTTC.

The chain employs TRBV24-1 and TRBJ1-1, with 8 nucleotides matching TRBD1. This CDR3 comprises 14 residues. J gave up 8 bases and V 3 bases, and 7 bases lay outside the gene matches. Germline CDR1 and CDR2: KGHDR and SFDVKD. In DNA form, the CDR3 reads TGTGCCACCAGTGATAGCTCTCGGACAGGGGAAGCTTTCTTT. Translated: CATSDSSRTGEAFF.

This clone has only one observation. The rearrangement links TRBV28 to TRBJ2-1; 7 nucleotides line up with TRBD1. With 4 bases clipped from V and 7 bases from J, the junction kept 10 bases outside the gene matches. The CDR3 covers 15 residues. Germline V gene data show CDR1 as MDHEN and CDR2 as SYDVKM. The CDR3 bases are TGTGCCAGCAGTTATAGACAGGGTCCTATGAATGAGCAGTTCTTC. It encodes CASSYRQGPMNEQFF. Complete variable domain (other parts from reference TRBV28 and TRBJ2-1): DVKVTQSSRYLVKRTGEKVFLECVQDMDHENMFWYRQDPGLGLRLIYFSYDVKMKEKGDIPEGYSVSREKKERFSLILESASTNQTSMYLCASSYRQGPMNEQFFGPGTRLTVL.

V and J are TRBV6-5 and TRBJ1-4, with 8 positions matching TRBD1. The CDR3 is made up of 16 amino acids. V lost 4 bases, J lost 0 bases, and 4 bases stayed unmatched. Germline V gives CDR1 MNHEY, CDR2 SVGAGI. CDR3 coding DNA: TGTGCCAGCAGTTGGGGACAGGACACAACTAATGAAAAACTGTTTTTT. It translates to CASSWGQDTTNEKLFF.

Comment on this clone: Other nucleotide sequences in the sample specify the same CDR3. The V and J genes are TRBV28 and TRBJ1-2, with D perhaps TRBD1 (5 bases). The germline V gene has CDR1 MDHEN and CDR2 SYDVKM. This CDR3 has 12 amino acids. Trimming removed 3 bases at V and 5 bases at J, with 7 bases between. Written as DNA, the CDR3 is TGTGCCAGCAGTTTGCAGGGTTATGGCTACACCTTC. Protein sequence: CASSLQGYGYTF.

The chain carries TRBV9 and TRBJ1-5; 10 bases line up with TRBD1. The CDR3 covers 15 residues. Germline assignment: CDR1 SGDLS and CDR2 YYNGEE. V was clipped by 3 bases and J by 5 bases; unmatched bases: 5. The CDR3 DNA reads TGTGCCAGCAGCGCGACAGGGGGCCCTGATCAGCCCCAGCATTTT. Translation gives CASSATGGPDQPQHF.

The rearrangement links TRBV19 to TRBJ2-1; D perhaps matches TRBD1 (6 bases). Germline V CDR1 and CDR2: LNHDA, SQIVND (reference sequence). The CDR3 is 14 residues long. V lost 0 bases to trimming and J lost 8 bases, with 11 bases between them. The DNA of the CDR3 is TGTGCCAGTAGTATAGACAGGGGATGGGATGAGCAGTTCTTC. The encoded protein is CASSIDRGWDEQFF.

V and J are TRBV5-1 and TRBJ2-7, with no clear D. The CDR3 totals 14 residues. V was clipped by 0 bases and J by 6 bases, with 13 bases between them. Per germline, CDR1 SGHRS and CDR2 YFSETQ. Here the CDR3 reads CASSLATGGLEQYF. The CDR3 DNA follows: TGCGCCAGCAGCTTGGCCACTGGCGGTCTCGAGCAGTACTTC.

This chain connects TRBV15 to TRBJ2-3; 10 bases align to TRBD2. This CDR3 has 15 residues. Germline V gene lookup returns CDR1 LNHNV and CDR2 YYDKDF (reference sequence). With 6 bases clipped from V and 5 bases from J, the junction kept 8 bases outside the gene matches. CDR3 nucleotide sequence: TGTGCCACCAGTTCTCTAGCGGGAGAAGTAGATACGCAGTATTTT. The encoded protein is CATSSLAGEVDTQYF.

This chain links TRBV5-8 with TRBJ2-6; 9 nucleotides agree with TRBD1. Germline loops: CDR1 SGHTS, CDR2 YDEGEE. V lost 1 base and J lost 2; bases outside the gene matches: 1. This CDR3 is 16 amino acids long. The CDR3 region has the DNA TGTGCCAGCAGCTTGACAGGGGGCGCTGGGGCCAACGTCCTGACTTTC. It translates to CASSLTGGAGANVLTF.

This clone was seen once. This chain connects TRBV2 to TRBJ2-1; 13 bases agree with TRBD2. J was trimmed by 3 bases and V by 6 bases; bases with no gene match: 11. The CDR3 contains 18 residues. Per germline, CDR1 SNHLY and CDR2 FYNNEI. The CDR3 DNA follows: TGTGCCAGCAGGAGGGGACTAGCGGGATCGGCCCGCTACAATGAGCAGTTCTTC. It encodes CASRRGLAGSARYNEQFF.

This rearrangement joins TRBV2 to TRBJ1-5, with no clear D. V was cut by 1 base and J by 6 bases, with 7 bases left in between. This CDR3 is 13 amino acids long. CDR1 is SNHLY, CDR2 FYNNEI, per germline. The CDR3 DNA reads TGTGCCAGCAGTGAAGAAAGAGGTCAGCCCCAGCATTTT. Translated: CASSEERGQPQHF.

The CDR3 DNA reads as TGTGCCAGCAGCTGGGGGCGGAGAAGCTCTGGAAACACCATATATTTT. Protein product: CASSWGRRSSGNTIYF. J is TRBJ1-3 and V is TRBV7-2; D might be TRBD1 (6 bases). CDR3 size: 16 residues. Trimming cost V 4 bases and J 0 bases, with 13 bases left between them. Germline CDR1 and CDR2: SGHTA and FQGNSA.

CDR3 protein: CASSLANFRDNSYEQYF. The DNA for the CDR3 is TGCGCCAGCAGCTTGGCCAATTTTAGGGACAACTCCTACGAGCAGTACTTC. The gene calls are TRBV5-1 and TRBJ2-7; maybe TRBD1 (6 bases). The V end was cut by 0 bases, the J end by 0 bases, with 16 bases between. This CDR3 contains 17 residues. Germline V gene lookup returns CDR1 SGHRS and CDR2 YFSETQ.

On this clone: This sample also contains other DNA sequences that code for the same CDR3. J is TRBJ1-2 and V is TRBV9; maybe TRBD1 (5 bases). From germline, CDR1 is SGDLS and CDR2 YYNGEE. CDR3 length: 14 amino acids. Trimming shortened V by 0 bases and J by 0 bases, and 6 bases separated the two germline ends. The CDR3 DNA reads TGTGCCAGCAGCGTAGGGACAACTAACTATGGCTACACCTTC. Translated: CASSVGTTNYGYTF.

The chain joins TRBV5-1 to TRBJ1-4, with D unresolved. From germline, CDR1 is SGHRS and CDR2 YFSETQ. This CDR3 is built from 14 residues. V lost 7 bases to trimming and J lost 0 bases, with 10 bases between them. Here the CDR3 DNA reads TGCGCCAGCTCCCTTCGTGCAACTAATGAAAAACTGTTTTTT. Translating it yields CASSLRATNEKLFF.

This chain joins TRBV30 and TRBJ1-1, with TRBD1 matching 11 bases. J lost 3 bases, V lost 3 bases, and 6 bases had no gene match. CDR3 length: 15 amino acids. Per germline, CDR1 GTSNPN and CDR2 SVGIG (reference sequence). The CDR3 spells CAWRGDRGFDTEAFF. CDR3 nucleotide sequence: TGTGCCTGGAGGGGGGACAGGGGGTTTGACACTGAAGCTTTCTTT.

The CDR3 sequence: CASSQLGQENSPLHF. The CDR3 DNA follows: TGTGCCAGCAGTCAGCTGGGGCAGGAGAATTCACCCCTCCACTTT. The chain is built from TRBV6-5 and TRBJ1-6; a weak D match, TRBD1 (5 bases). There are 15 residues in the CDR3. Trimming left V 5 bases short and J 7 bases short, with 15 bases between. Germline CDR1 reads MNHEY; CDR2 reads SVGAGI.

The chain is built from TRBV23-1 and TRBJ1-6, with TRBD1 matching 8 bases. TRBV23-1 is treated as an ORF (open reading frame) with a function not yet certain. This CDR3 region has 16 residues. Trimming removed 6 bases from V and 9 bases from J; junction bases left unmatched: 13. The CDR3 sequence is CASSRLDRVEASPLHF. In nucleotides, the CDR3 is TGCGCCAGCAGCCGCCTGGACAGGGTTGAAGCTTCACCCCTCCACTTT.